These T cell receptor beta chains were read from a single sample in a study of blood T cell repertoires in COVID-19. Profiled with immunoSEQ multiplex PCR; TCRdb holds only in-frame clones, not every one. The sample yields over 200,000 clones, about 87% seen once. Sequencing was done on a sample of PBMCs or T cells enriched from blood (not recorded which). Every receptor here comes from a woman in her 30s who had been exposed to COVID-19. The CDR3 runs from the conserved cysteine through the conserved F or W. D genes are given only for firm matches. The listing skips clone size in some rows; elsewhere it reads once, few, many or a size class.

V	D	J	size	DNA	CDR3
TRBV4-1	-	TRBJ1-3	few	TGCGCCAGCAGCCAAGATTGGACACATCTCTCTGGAAACACCATATATTTT	CASSQDWTHLSGNTIYF
TRBV10-3	TRBD1	TRBJ1-2	-	TGTGCCATCAGTGATATTACAGGGGTTAATGGCTACACCTTC	CAISDITGVNGYTF
TRBV19	-	TRBJ2-3	-	TGTGCCAGTAACGCTATCGGCGGGTCGGGAGTGGCAGATACGCAGTATTTT	CASNAIGGSGVADTQYF
TRBV5-1	TRBD2	TRBJ2-7	-	TGCGCCAGCAGCTTGGAGGCTAGCGGGAGTGACGTGGTCTACGAGCAGTACTTC	CASSLEASGSDVVYEQYF
TRBV24-1	-	TRBJ1-1	-	TGTGCCACCAGTGATTTTAGCAACACTGAAGCTTTCTTT	CATSDFSNTEAFF
TRBV5-1	TRBD1	TRBJ2-3	-	TGCGCCAGCAGCTTGGAAGGGGGCAAGGATACGCAGTATTTT	CASSLEGGKDTQYF
TRBV4-2	-	TRBJ1-5	-	TGTGCCAGCAGCCGGGGTCCGATCGGGGGGCCCGGTCAGCCCCAGCATTTT	CASSRGPIGGPGQPQHF
TRBV7-6	-	TRBJ2-1	-	TGTGCCAGCAGTCAGAGGGAAGGGATTGAGCAGTTCTTC	CASSQREGIEQFF
TRBV27	-	TRBJ1-1	-	TGTGCCAGCATTAGTTTATCGGGGTCGGTGAACACTGAAGCTTTCTTT	CASISLSGSVNTEAFF
TRBV9	TRBD2	TRBJ2-5	many	TGTGCCAGCAGCGTAGGAGGAACTAGCGGGAGAGGGGAGACCCAGTACTTC	CASSVGGTSGRGETQYF
TRBV5-1	TRBD2	TRBJ2-7	-	TGCGCCAGCGGACTAGCGGGTTCCTACGAGCAGTACTTC	CASGLAGSYEQYF
TRBV2	TRBD1	TRBJ2-7	-	TGTGCCAGCAGTGGAGAGACAGGGGGCTACGAGCAGTACTTC	CASSGETGGYEQYF
TRBV5-5	TRBD1	TRBJ2-2	-	TGTGCCAGCAGCTTGGTGACAGGGGACACCGGGGAGCTGTTTTTT	CASSLVTGDTGELFF
TRBV18	TRBD1	TRBJ2-7	-	TGTGCCAGCTCACCAACGGACAGGGTCTACGAGCAGTACTTC	CASSPTDRVYEQYF
TRBV6-5	TRBD1	TRBJ1-5	-	TGTGCCAGCAGTTCCGCCGGGACAGGATCCCAGCCCCAGCATTTT	CASSSAGTGSQPQHF
TRBV10-1	TRBD1	TRBJ1-3	-	TGCGCCAGCATCGACCGGGACAGGGGGAAGGGGACCTCTGGAAACACCATATATTTT	CASIDRDRGKGTSGNTIYF
TRBV28	-	TRBJ2-1	-	TGTGCCAGCAGTCCCCTGACTTTTCCCGTGTATAGCAATGAGCAGTTCTTC	CASSPLTFPVYSNEQFF
TRBV13	-	TRBJ2-3	-	TGTGCCAGCAGCTTACGGGGGACCCTAACAGATACGCAGTATTTT	CASSLRGTLTDTQYF
TRBV28	TRBD2	TRBJ2-5	-	TGTGCCAGCAGCGGACTAGCGGGAGTCGGCGAGACCCAGTACTTC	CASSGLAGVGETQYF
TRBV7-9	-	TRBJ2-7	-	TGTGCCAGCAGCTTAGTCGGGGACTCAGACTACGAGCAGTACTTC	CASSLVGDSDYEQYF
TRBV19	TRBD2	TRBJ2-5	-	TGTGCCAGTGCGACTAGCGGGATAGGGGTCCAAGAGACCCAGTACTTC	CASATSGIGVQETQYF
TRBV5-1	-	TRBJ1-2	-	TGCGCCAGCAGCTTGGGAGAGGGTTCACATGGCTACACCTTC	CASSLGEGSHGYTF
TRBV11-2	TRBD2	TRBJ2-7	-	TGTGCCAGCAGCTCAGGTCCGGGACTAGCGGTCGAGCAGTACTTC	CASSSGPGLAVEQYF
TRBV27	TRBD2	TRBJ2-7	-	TGTGCCAGCAGTTTAGGGACTAGCGGGATCGAGCAGTACTTC	CASSLGTSGIEQYF
TRBV18	TRBD1	TRBJ1-4	-	TGTGCCAGCTCACGGGGACAGGGCTTAAATGAAAAACTGTTTTTT	CASSRGQGLNEKLFF
TRBV5-1	TRBD2	TRBJ2-5	once	TGCGCCAGCAGCTTGGCCTTGACTAGCGGGACCCAAGAGACCCAGTACTTC	CASSLALTSGTQETQYF
TRBV30	TRBD2	TRBJ2-2	-	TGTGCCTGGAGTCCACGGGCTAGCGGGAGGGGGGAGCTGTTTTTT	CAWSPRASGRGELFF
TRBV2	-	TRBJ1-2	-	TGTGCCAGCAGTCCGGGGTTGAACTATGGCTACACCTTC	CASSPGLNYGYTF
TRBV2	TRBD1	TRBJ2-1	-	TGTGCCAGAGGACAGGCCGGACTCAATGAGCAGTTCTTC	CARGQAGLNEQFF
TRBV5-6	TRBD2	TRBJ2-7	-	TGTGCCAGCAGGACACTAGCGGGCGAAACCTACGAGCAGTACTTC	CASRTLAGETYEQYF
TRBV5-1	TRBD1	TRBJ1-1	few	TGCGCCAGCAGCCACGGGGACAGGGGGCCGAACACTGAAGCTTTCTTT	CASSHGDRGPNTEAFF
TRBV9	-	TRBJ2-5	once	TGTGCCAGCAGCACAACCTCAGGGGACGGAGAGACCCAGTACTTC	CASSTTSGDGETQYF
TRBV19	-	TRBJ1-5	few	TGTGCCAGTAGTATCGGAGGGGCAGTCCATCAGCCCCAGCATTTT	CASSIGGAVHQPQHF
TRBV11-3	-	TRBJ2-1	-	TGTGCCAGCAGCTTAAGCGTCCTCAATGAGCAGTTCTTC	CASSLSVLNEQFF
TRBV15	-	TRBJ1-6	many	TGTGCCACCAGCAGAGATATAAATAGTTCACCCCTCCACTTT	CATSRDINSSPLHF
TRBV6-1	-	TRBJ1-5	-	TGTGCCAGCAGTGGAATCAGGATAAACATCAATCAGCCCCAGCATTTT	CASSGIRININQPQHF
TRBV7-3	TRBD1	TRBJ1-2	-	TGTGCCAGCAGCAAAGGTGGGACAGGGGGCGCAGACAATGGCTACACCTTC	CASSKGGTGGADNGYTF
TRBV5-1	-	TRBJ2-7	-	TGCGCCAGCAGCTCGGGGGTCCGCACAGGCGACAAGCAGTACTTC	CASSSGVRTGDKQYF
TRBV28	TRBD2	TRBJ2-1	once	TGTGCCAGCAGTCCCCCACGCGCTCCTAGCGGGAGTCGATATGAGCAGTTCTTC	CASSPPRAPSGSRYEQFF
TRBV30	-	TRBJ1-5	-	TGTGCCTGGAGTACACAGAGCAATCAGCCCCAGCATTTT	CAWSTQSNQPQHF
TRBV19	TRBD1	TRBJ1-3	-	TGTGCCAGTAGTGATACAGGGGGGAGCTCTGGAAACACCATATATTTT	CASSDTGGSSGNTIYF
TRBV25-1	-	TRBJ1-1	-	TGTGCCAGCAGTGAACTACGGGTGAACACTGAAGCTTTCTTT	CASSELRVNTEAFF
TRBV4-2	TRBD2	TRBJ2-3	-	TGTGCCAGCAGCCGACCTAGCGGGAGTTTGGATACGCAGTATTTT	CASSRPSGSLDTQYF
TRBV10-3	-	TRBJ2-2	-	TGTGCCATCAGTTCAGGGTATGCCGGGGAGCTGTTTTTT	CAISSGYAGELFF
TRBV7-9	-	TRBJ2-7	-	TGTGCCAGCAGCTACCTAGCGCAGACTTACGAGCAGTACTTC	CASSYLAQTYEQYF
TRBV7-3	-	TRBJ2-2	-	TGTGCCAGCAGCTCAAGTCCCAGCACCGGGGAGCTGTTTTTT	CASSSSPSTGELFF
TRBV12-3/TRBV12-4	-	TRBJ1-1	-	TGTGCCAGCAGTTTGACAGTGCAAACTGAAGCTTTCTTT	CASSLTVQTEAFF
TRBV12-3/TRBV12-4	-	TRBJ2-7	-	TGTGCCAGCAGAGGGGAGGCCGAGCAGTACTTC	CASRGEAEQYF
TRBV7-9	-	TRBJ2-7	once	TGTGCCAGCAGCTTAGACGGGACATCGGTCTACGAGCAGTACTTC	CASSLDGTSVYEQYF
TRBV19	TRBD2	TRBJ2-1	-	TGTGCCAGTGGGACTAGCGGGAGTGGCAATGAGCAGTTCTTC	CASGTSGSGNEQFF
TRBV28	TRBD2	TRBJ2-7	-	TGTGCCAGCAGTTCGACTAGCGGACTTGTCTCCTACGAGCAGTACTTC	CASSSTSGLVSYEQYF
TRBV30	TRBD2	TRBJ2-3	once	TGTGCCTGGAGTATACTAGCGGGAGACACAGATACGCAGTATTTT	CAWSILAGDTDTQYF
TRBV6-5	-	TRBJ1-3	-	TGTGCCAGCAGGCCCGACAGGTTCTCTGGAAACACCATATATTTT	CASRPDRFSGNTIYF
TRBV9	TRBD2	TRBJ2-1	-	TGTGCCAGCAGCGTAGCGGGAGGGAGGATCTATTACAATGAGCAGTTCTTC	CASSVAGGRIYYNEQFF
TRBV10-2	TRBD2	TRBJ2-1	-	TGCGCCAGCAAACTAGCGAGCAATGAGCAGTTCTTC	CASKLASNEQFF